This T cell receptor beta chain emerged from a study of cytomegalovirus exposure and HLA in healthy donors. CDR1 is SEHNR, CDR2 FQNEAQ, per germline (reference sequence). Trimming took off 0 bases at V and 5 bases at J, with 14 bases between the two ends. This CDR3 region has 15 residues. Regarding the study as a whole: Reportedly, a later analysis found an Asian-associated ancestry cluster had fewer N-insertions than the approximately 670-donor mean.

This clone was counted a single time. The antigen is undetermined. Primers included in the PCR were 60 Vbeta and 13 Jbeta primers. Profiled with immunoSEQ multiplex PCR; TCRdb holds only in-frame clones, not every one. The table has some 76,000 clones, roughly 80% seen once. The TCR sequence derives from a woman aged 45 to 65 in good health and CMV-seronegative. What was sequenced was PBMCs. The rearrangement links TRBV7-9 to TRBJ2-7, with D perhaps TRBD1 (6 bases). The CDR3 sequence: CASSLAMDSKNEQYF. The CDR3 DNA follows: TGTGCCAGCAGCTTAGCCATGGACAGTAAGAACGAGCAGTACTTC.